The 25 T cell receptor beta chains in this list originate from one sample, sequenced in a study of CD8 T cells in ankylosing spondylitis. Study-level findings and limits: A motif in TCR beta, a set of eight or nine highly homologous variants, appeared characteristic of ankylosing spondylitis blood.

TCRdb reprocessed the 5' RACE reads via MiXCR and lists one record per CDR3 protein. The sample shows around 450,000 distinct CDR3 sequences, 25% to 30% of them seen only once. Their antigen targets remain unknown. Specimen: blood, either unsorted or a sorted T cell fraction (not recorded which). The source is a male donor with ankylosing spondylitis.

The chain joins TRBV7-2 to TRBJ2-3; D may be TRBD2 (6 bases). The ends were cut back, 11 bases at V and 2 bases at J, with 17 bases in the middle. Germline assignment: CDR1 SGHTA and CDR2 FQGNSA. This CDR3 has 14 residues. CDR3 in amino acids: CAGGRGRHTDTQYF. The CDR3 nucleotides read TGTGCCGGAGGGCGGGGCCGGCACACAGATACGCAGTATTTT.

This clonotype was recorded at least ten times. This chain links TRBV7-9 with TRBJ1-3, with D possibly being TRBD1 (5 bases). CDR3 length: 15 amino acids. The ends were cut back, 5 bases at V and 3 bases at J, with 14 bases in the middle. Germline-derived CDR1 and CDR2 are SEHNR and FQNEAQ (reference sequence). The CDR3 DNA follows: TGTGCCAGCAGCGAGACAGCTGTGCATGGAAACACCATATATTTT. Residues: CASSETAVHGNTIYF.

The chain links TRBV24-1 to TRBJ2-5, with 9 positions matching TRBD2. The CDR3 has 16 residues. J lost 4 bases, V lost 5 bases, and 10 bases had no gene match. Germline-derived CDR1 and CDR2 are KGHDR and SFDVKD. The CDR3 nucleotides are TGTGCCACCAGTGGCGGGCGGGAGGGCCCTCGAGAGACCCAGTACTTC. It yields the protein CATSGGREGPRETQYF.

The chain joins TRBV10-3 to TRBJ2-1; D is possibly TRBD1 (6 bases). CDR1 ENHRY and CDR2 SYGVKD come from the germline V gene. The CDR3 is 15 residues long. V shed 4 bases and J shed 5 bases, with 15 bases lying between them. Written as DNA, the CDR3 is TGTGCCATCAGTGGTCGACAGGAGGCGAACAATGAGCAGTTCTTC. This sequence encodes CAISGRQEANNEQFF.

CDR3 amino acids: CASSPHRNSMYGYTF. CDR3 nucleotide sequence: TGTGCCAGCAGCCCACACCGCAACTCTATGTATGGCTACACCTTC. The V gene is TRBV7-6, the J gene TRBJ1-2; D gene ambiguous. This CDR3 is 15 amino acids long. From germline, CDR1 is SGHVS and CDR2 FNYEAQ. V was pared by 5 bases and J by 5 bases, with 18 bases between.

In its sample, this clonotype was seen a few times. The rearrangement links TRBV5-1 to TRBJ2-3, with D perhaps TRBD2 (5 bases). This CDR3 contains 15 residues. Trimming took 3 bases from V and 2 from J, leaving 13 bases between them. The germline V gene has CDR1 SGHRS and CDR2 YFSETQ. The CDR3 DNA reads as TGCGCCAGCAGCTCCATGCTCGGGAACACAGATACGCAGTATTTT. It codes for CASSSMLGNTDTQYF.

This chain uses TRBV2 with TRBJ2-5, with D tentatively TRBD2 (5 bases). V was clipped by 10 bases and J by 4 bases, with 16 bases between them. From germline, CDR1 is SNHLY and CDR2 FYNNEI. The CDR3 has 13 amino acids. DNA for the CDR3: TGTGCCACCGTGGTGGGAGAAGGAGAGACCCAGTACTTC. It translates to CATVVGEGETQYF. Full variable domain (remainder filled in from reference TRBV2 and TRBJ2-5): EPEVTQTPSHQVTQMGQEVILRCVPISNHLYFYWYRQILGQKVEFLVSFYNNEISEKSEIFDDQFSVERPDGSNFTLKIRSTKLEDSAMYFCATVVGEGETQYFGPGTRLLVL.

This clonotype was seen a few times. The V and J genes are TRBV5-8 and TRBJ2-1; TRBD1 matches 11 bases. V lost 2 bases, J lost 8 bases, and 6 bases stayed unmatched. The CDR3 runs to 15 residues. In germline, CDR1 is SGHTS, CDR2 YDEGEE. The CDR3 DNA follows: TGTGCCAGCAGCTTCTTGGGACAGGGGGTCGATGAGCAGTTCTTC. Its translation: CASSFLGQGVDEQFF.

The chain is built from TRBV5-1 and TRBJ2-2; D call uncertain. Germline V gene data show CDR1 as SGHRS and CDR2 as YFSETQ. The CDR3 spans 13 residues. V lost 2 bases to trimming and J lost 6 bases, with 8 bases between them. CDR3 residues: CASSFQESGELFF. The DNA of the CDR3 is TGCGCCAGCAGCTTCCAGGAATCCGGGGAGCTGTTTTTT.

This clonotype came up a few times. This chain joins TRBV12-3 or TRBV12-4 and TRBJ2-6; D unclear. CDR3 length equals 18 residues. V dropped 6 bases and J dropped 0 bases, with 18 bases sitting between them. As DNA, the CDR3 is TGTGCCAGCAGGGCTTCCGACACAAAGAGCTCTGGGGCCAACGTCCTGACTTTC. Its protein product is CASRASDTKSSGANVLTF.

The table lists this clonotype with a count of one. This sequence joins TRBV12-3 or TRBV12-4 and TRBJ2-1; D gene ambiguous. The CDR3 has 12 residues. Trimming pared 3 bases from V and 5 bases from J, leaving 5 bases between. Written as DNA, the CDR3 is TGTGCCAGCAGTTTCGCAGACAATGAGCAGTTCTTC. This encodes CASSFADNEQFF.

This clonotype was observed a few times. The V and J genes are TRBV20-1 and TRBJ2-7; D perhaps matches TRBD2 (6 bases). V lost 6 bases, J lost 4 bases, and 19 bases lay in between. The germline CDR1 and CDR2 sequences are DFQATT and SNEGSKA (reference sequence). CDR3 length equals 14 residues. CDR3 residues: CSATADGREYEQYF. CDR3 nucleotides: TGCAGTGCAACCGCCGACGGGAGAGAATACGAGCAGTACTTC.

The sample holds a few counts of this clonotype. CDR3 sequence reads: CASSQGTSGRPLSTDTQYF. The CDR3 DNA is TGTGCCAGCAGCCAAGGTACTAGCGGGAGGCCGCTAAGCACAGATACGCAGTATTTT. The chain uses TRBV3-1 and TRBJ2-3; 12 bases map to TRBD2. Germline values: CDR1 LGHDT, CDR2 YNNKEL (reference sequence). The CDR3 spans 19 residues. V lost 1 base, J lost 0 bases, and 8 bases stayed unmatched.

V gene TRBV12-3 or TRBV12-4 combines with J gene TRBJ2-6; 12 nucleotides align to TRBD1. This CDR3 has 19 residues. The J segment lost 2 bases and the V segment lost 2 bases, leaving 7 bases of the junction unmatched. The CDR3 region is CASSLNPWDRGPGANVLTF. The CDR3 DNA sequence: TGTGCCAGCAGTTTAAACCCATGGGACAGGGGGCCTGGGGCCAACGTCCTGACTTTC.

The gene calls are TRBV6-2 or TRBV6-3 and TRBJ2-7; TRBD1 matches at 10 bases. The J segment lost 3 bases and the V segment lost 5 bases, leaving 7 bases of the junction unmatched. Per germline, CDR1 MNHEY and CDR2 SVGEGT. CDR3 length equals 15 residues. The CDR3 DNA follows: TGTGCCAGCAGTCCCCAGACAGGGGGCATCTACGAGCAGTACTTC. It encodes CASSPQTGGIYEQYF.

This clonotype was counted between two and nine times. The chain joins TRBV12-3 or TRBV12-4 to TRBJ1-5; TRBD1 might be the D (5 bases). V lost 6 bases and J lost 6, with 18 bases in between. The CDR3 spans 15 residues. In DNA form, the CDR3 reads TGTGCCAGCAGCCCGACCGAGACAGCGGGTCAGCCCCAGCATTTT. It is translated as CASSPTETAGQPQHF.

V usage is TRBV6-2 or TRBV6-3 and J usage is TRBJ2-1, with D tentatively TRBD2 (5 bases). There are 14 residues in the CDR3. Germline V CDR1 and CDR2: MNHEY, SVGEGT. V dropped 6 bases and J dropped 2 bases, with 11 bases sitting between them. For the CDR3, the DNA is TGTGCCAGCAGAACTAGGGAGCCCTACAATGAGCAGTTCTTC. It codes for CASRTREPYNEQFF.

CDR3 sequence reads: CASSQNRELEQYF. In nucleotides, the CDR3 is TGTGCCAGCAGCCAAAACCGGGAGCTCGAGCAGTACTTC. The genes are TRBV14 and TRBJ2-7; TRBD2 is a possible D gene (6 bases). Trimming shortened V by 2 bases and J by 6 bases, and 11 bases separated the two germline ends. This CDR3 has 13 amino acids. Germline assignment: CDR1 SGHDN and CDR2 FVKESK. Full variable domain (outside the CDR3, taken from reference TRBV14 and TRBJ2-7): EAGVTQFPSHSVIEKGQTVTLRCDPISGHDNLYWYRRVMGKEIKFLLHFVKESKQDESGMPNNRFLAERTGGTYSTLKVQPAELEDSGVYFCASSQNRELEQYFGPGTRLTVT.

This rearrangement joins TRBV18 to TRBJ2-7; 8 bases are a match to TRBD2. The CDR3 contains 14 residues. Losses at the gene ends were 2 bases for V and 4 bases for J; bases not matched to a gene: 4. Germline V CDR1 and CDR2: KGHSH, LQKENI. The chain's CDR3 is CASSPTAGAYEQYF. The DNA for the CDR3 is TGTGCCAGCTCACCAACAGCGGGAGCGTACGAGCAGTACTTC. The full variable domain, completed using reference TRBV18 and TRBJ2-7, is NAGVMQNPRHLVRRRGQEARLRCSPMKGHSHVYWYRQLPEEGLKFMVYLQKENIIDESGMPKERFSAEFPKEGPSILRIQQVVRGDSAAYFCASSPTAGAYEQYFGPGTRLTVT.

This clonotype was found many times. This chain joins TRBV7-6 and TRBJ2-1; 7 bases line up with TRBD1. The trim removed 4 bases at V and 1 base at J, leaving 4 bases unmatched. The CDR3 is made up of 15 amino acids. Germline V CDR1 and CDR2: SGHVS, FNYEAQ. Here the CDR3 DNA reads TGTGCCAGCAGCTCACAGGGACAGTCCTACAATGAGCAGTTCTTC. This translates into CASSSQGQSYNEQFF. The full variable domain, completed using reference TRBV7-6 and TRBJ2-1, is GAGVSQSPRYKVTKRGQDVALRCDPISGHVSLYWYRQALGQGPEFLTYFNYEAQQDKSGLPNDRFSAERPEGSISTLTIQRTEQRDSAMYRCASSSQGQSYNEQFFGPGTRLTVL.

The chain links TRBV9 to TRBJ2-5; 11 bases are a match to TRBD2. The CDR3 has 15 amino acids. The V gene end was trimmed by 3 bases and the J gene end by 5 bases; junction bases not matched to a gene: 6. The germline V gene has CDR1 SGDLS and CDR2 YYNGEE. As DNA, the CDR3 is TGTGCCAGCAGCGGGGGACTAGCGGCCCGGGAGACCCAGTACTTC. This codes for CASSGGLAARETQYF.

In this sample, this clonotype turned up many times. The chain has TRBV5-1 and TRBJ2-3; maybe TRBD2 (6 bases). Trimming cost V 0 bases and J 5 bases, with 7 bases left between them. From germline, CDR1 is SGHRS and CDR2 YFSETQ. The CDR3 runs 13 residues. As DNA, the CDR3 is TGCGCCAGCAGCTTGGAGGGAGGAGATACGCAGTATTTT. This encodes CASSLEGGDTQYF. The whole variable domain, remainder taken from reference TRBV5-1 and TRBJ2-3, is KAGVTQTPRYLIKTRGQQVTLSCSPISGHRSVSWYQQTPGQGLQFLFEYFSETQRNKGNFPGRFSGRQFSNSRSEMNVSTLELGDSALYLCASSLEGGDTQYFGPGTRLTVL.

The V gene is TRBV7-6, the J gene TRBJ2-5; D gene ambiguous. CDR1 is SGHVS and CDR2 is FNYEAQ in the germline V gene. V lost 1 base and J 2 bases, leaving 20 bases between the germline ends. The CDR3 totals 18 residues. CDR3 sequence (DNA): TGTGCCAGCAGCTTAGGAATGGCCGGGTCGGCCGGACAAGAGACCCAGTACTTC. This translates into CASSLGMAGSAGQETQYF. The full variable domain, rest sourced from reference TRBV7-6 and TRBJ2-5, is GAGVSQSPRYKVTKRGQDVALRCDPISGHVSLYWYRQALGQGPEFLTYFNYEAQQDKSGLPNDRFSAERPEGSISTLTIQRTEQRDSAMYRCASSLGMAGSAGQETQYFGPGTRLLVL.

V is TRBV20-1 and J is TRBJ1-1; D unclear. Trimming shortened V by 4 bases and J by 4 bases, and 13 bases separated the two germline ends. The V gene's germline CDR1 is DFQATT and CDR2 SNEGSKA (reference sequence). This CDR3 is built from 13 residues. Written as DNA, the CDR3 is TGCAGTGCTACTTCGGCCCTGGGCACTGAAGCTTTCTTT. Translating it yields CSATSALGTEAFF.

The table lists this clonotype with a few counts. The rearrangement joins TRBV27 to TRBJ2-2, with 11 bases fitting TRBD1. The V gene end was trimmed by 7 bases and the J gene end by 3 bases; junction bases not matched to a gene: 7. The CDR3 runs 16 residues. Per germline, CDR1 MNHEY and CDR2 SMNVEV (reference sequence). CDR3 protein: CASNVGQGAYTGELFF. In nucleotides, the CDR3 is TGTGCCAGCAATGTCGGACAGGGGGCTTACACCGGGGAGCTGTTTTTT.